A single TCR beta chain is shown here with its context. Reverse transcription of about 0.5 to 1 ug RNA used random hexamers. By means of immunoSEQ multiplex PCR, TCR beta CDR3 spanning 54 Vbeta and 13 Jbeta underwent amplification. TCRdb independently ran MiXCR on the immunoSEQ multiplex PCR reads; one entry per CDR3 protein. The data contain roughly 200,000 distinct CDR3 sequences, 90% to 95% of them seen just once; the ten biggest clones take up approximately 0.1%. TEMRA cells were enriched by FACS, and CD4+ and CD8+ T cells were negatively isolated. This sample is part of a study of CD8 T cells in Susac syndrome. The receptor was isolated from a human donor in good health. Sequencing was carried out using CD4+ T cells from PBMCs.

This CDR3 is CASRWGGSREAGELFF. The CDR3 nucleotides read TGTGCCTCCCGCTGGGGCGGGAGCAGAGAGGCCGGGGAGCTGTTTTTT. The V and J genes are TRBV30 and TRBJ2-2, with 7 positions matching TRBD2. J gave up 6 bases and V 7 bases, and 17 bases lay outside the gene matches. CDR3 length: 16 residues. Germline lookup yields CDR1 GTSNPN and CDR2 SVGIG (reference sequence).